This TCR beta chain was recorded in a study of blood T cell repertoires in COVID-19. The length of the CDR3 is 12 residues. CDR1 is MDHEN and CDR2 is SYDVKM in the germline V gene. The V segment lost 5 bases and the J segment 13 bases; nucleotides outside the gene matches: 8. As processed by the authors: Reference gene primers were amplified, and this amplification served to estimate nucleated cell counts. TCRdb's copy holds only in-frame clones and misses some; the assay was immunoSEQ multiplex PCR. V and J calls and clone size follow that table, whereas D and trimming were derived from the DNA. Among around 98,000 clones, about 80% were seen once, and the ten largest hold around 24%.

The V gene is TRBV28, the J gene TRBJ2-7; TRBD1 matches at 10 bases. The sequence came from a man between 70 and 80 years old with acute or convalescent COVID-19. Sequencing was carried out using peripheral blood. CDR3 region: CASSIPGQGSYF. CDR3 nucleotide sequence: TGTGCCAGCAGTATCCCGGGACAGGGGAGTTACTTC.